This is a list of T cell receptor beta chains from one sample in a study of response to subunit inactivated influenza vaccine. TCRdb re-called the RT-PCR reads through MiXCR, storing one row per CDR3 protein. The sample includes about 570,000 distinct CDR3 sequences, about 10% of them seen just once. The sequencing used PBMCs from blood, collected on the day of vaccination. The source of these receptors is a man aged 50-59 years who received an inactivated influenza vaccine. The CDR3 runs from the conserved cysteine through the conserved F or W. A D gene is named only where the DNA matches it firmly. Some rows mark clone size as missing; the rest say once, few, many or name a class of expanded clone.

TRBJ2-1	TRBV12-3/TRBV12-4	few	TRBD2	CASSSGLAEQFF	TGTGCCAGCAGTTCGGGACTAGCTGAGCAGTTCTTC
TRBJ2-5	TRBV6-5	-	-	CASSYGGNQETQYF	TGTGCCAGCAGTTACGGGGGAAACCAAGAGACCCAGTACTTC
TRBJ1-4	TRBV15	-	-	CATSRDKRTFGEKLFF	TGTGCCACCAGCAGAGACAAGCGGACATTTGGGGAAAAACTGTTTTTT
TRBJ2-1	TRBV5-1	-	TRBD2	CASSLGFLAGSNEQFF	TGCGCCAGCAGCTTGGGGTTCCTAGCGGGTTCGAATGAGCAGTTCTTC
TRBJ2-1	TRBV20-1	-	TRBD2	CSAYGTSGGYNEQFF	TGCAGTGCCTACGGGACTAGCGGGGGTTACAATGAGCAGTTCTTC
TRBJ2-7	TRBV11-2	many	-	CASSLGRSEQYF	TGTGCCAGCAGCTTAGGGCGGAGCGAGCAGTACTTC
TRBJ1-4	TRBV6-5	few	-	CASSYIRGRGEKLFF	TGTGCCAGCAGTTACATCAGGGGCAGGGGTGAAAAACTGTTTTTT
TRBJ2-3	TRBV12-3/TRBV12-4	few	TRBD2	CASSFALAGGTDTQYF	TGTGCCAGCAGTTTCGCGCTAGCGGGGGGCACAGATACGCAGTATTTT
TRBJ2-6	TRBV5-1	many	-	CASSLGPIANVLTF	TGCGCCAGCAGCTTGGGGCCGATTGCCAACGTCCTGACTTTC
TRBJ2-2	TRBV5-1	-	-	CASSRDIGGELFF	TGCGCCAGCAGCCGGGACATTGGCGGGGAGCTGTTTTTT
TRBJ2-5	TRBV29-1	many	-	CSVEGTGQETQYF	TGCAGCGTTGAAGGAACTGGACAAGAGACCCAGTACTTC
TRBJ2-5	TRBV12-3/TRBV12-4	few	-	CASSLRQGGTQYF	TGTGCCAGCAGTTTAAGACAGGGAGGGACCCAGTACTTC
TRBJ2-7	TRBV7-6	few	-	CASSPRLDESYEQYF	TGTGCCAGCAGCCCACGACTAGACGAATCCTACGAGCAGTACTTC
TRBJ2-1	TRBV29-1	few	TRBD1	CSSGQGAHNEQFF	TGCAGCTCCGGACAGGGGGCGCATAATGAGCAGTTCTTC
TRBJ2-5	TRBV20-1	many	TRBD1	CSVPRWDRRFQETQYF	TGCAGTGTACCACGCTGGGACAGGAGATTTCAAGAGACCCAGTACTTC
TRBJ2-2	TRBV7-2	few	-	CASSTYIGTPHGELFF	TGTGCCAGCAGCACCTACATCGGGACCCCCCACGGGGAGCTGTTTTTT
TRBJ2-7	TRBV12-3/TRBV12-4	few	-	CASSPQTGPSYEQYF	TGTGCCAGCAGTCCCCAAACGGGGCCCTCCTACGAGCAGTACTTC
TRBJ2-5	TRBV7-9	few	TRBD2	CASSSNSGGKETQYF	TGTGCCAGCAGCTCTAATAGCGGGGGAAAAGAGACCCAGTACTTC
TRBJ2-7	TRBV12-3/TRBV12-4	few	TRBD1	CASARGQGVDEQYF	TGTGCCAGCGCTCGGGGACAGGGCGTCGACGAGCAGTACTTC
TRBJ1-5	TRBV28	-	-	CASSPGGRGNQPQHF	TGTGCCAGCAGTCCGGGGGGCAGGGGCAATCAGCCCCAGCATTTT
TRBJ2-2	TRBV6-1	few	TRBD1	CASSGWTGKNTGELFF	TGTGCCAGCAGTGGGTGGACAGGGAAGAACACCGGGGAGCTGTTTTTT
TRBJ2-5	TRBV7-9	few	-	CASSLGESGQETQYF	TGTGCCAGCAGCTTGGGGGAAAGCGGCCAAGAGACCCAGTACTTC
TRBJ2-3	TRBV20-1	many	-	CSARGREFQGDTQYF	TGCAGTGCTAGAGGTCGGGAGTTTCAAGGAGATACGCAGTATTTT
TRBJ2-1	TRBV11-1	-	-	CASSRGGSGSYNEQFF	TGTGCCAGCAGCAGGGGCGGGTCGGGATCCTACAATGAGCAGTTCTTC
TRBJ2-3	TRBV7-3	-	-	CASSLTKLHGADTQYF	TGTGCCAGCAGCTTAACGAAGCTACACGGAGCAGATACGCAGTATTTT
TRBJ2-3	TRBV11-2	few	-	CASSLGIAATDTQYF	TGTGCCAGCAGCTTAGGGATTGCGGCGACGGATACGCAGTATTTT
TRBJ1-2	TRBV2	few	-	CASFVQGPGYTF	TGTGCCAGCTTTGTCCAGGGACCTGGCTACACCTTC
TRBJ1-5	TRBV19	-	-	CASSGRPPQHF	TGTGCCAGTAGTGGCCGACCCCCCCAGCATTTT
TRBJ1-4	TRBV7-9	-	-	CASSAFATNEKLFF	TGTGCCAGCAGCGCTTTTGCAACTAATGAAAAACTGTTTTTT
TRBJ2-7	TRBV7-2	many	-	CASSLVHSSYEQYF	TGTGCCAGCAGCTTAGTACACAGCTCCTACGAGCAGTACTTC
TRBJ2-5	TRBV28	many	-	CASSLSRLLGSWETQYF	TGTGCCAGCAGTTTATCACGACTTCTTGGGAGCTGGGAGACCCAGTACTTC
TRBJ2-7	TRBV7-9	-	-	CASSPPGASSYEQYF	TGTGCCAGCAGCCCCCCTGGAGCAAGCTCCTACGAGCAGTACTTC
TRBJ1-1	TRBV7-6	-	TRBD1	CASSLGLGDSNTEAFF	TGTGCCAGCAGCTTAGGTCTCGGGGACAGCAACACTGAAGCTTTCTTT
TRBJ2-3	TRBV6-2/TRBV6-3	few	-	CASSRRVFTDTQYF	TGTGCCAGCAGTCGGAGGGTATTCACAGATACGCAGTATTTT
TRBJ2-7	TRBV7-2	few	TRBD2	CASSPWGGNEQYF	TGTGCCAGCAGCCCCTGGGGGGGGAACGAGCAGTACTTC
TRBJ1-1	TRBV4-1	-	-	CASSQYWELTEAFF	TGCGCCAGCAGCCAATATTGGGAATTGACTGAAGCTTTCTTT
TRBJ1-5	TRBV6-5	few	-	CASSSRRGSNQPQHF	TGTGCCAGCAGTTCCCGCCGGGGGTCCAATCAGCCCCAGCATTTT
TRBJ2-3	TRBV4-1	few	TRBD2	CASRGTSGGAFSDTQYF	TGCGCCAGCAGAGGGACTAGCGGGGGGGCTTTCTCAGATACGCAGTATTTT
TRBJ2-2	TRBV2	many	TRBD2	CASSETSGRTGELFF	TGTGCCAGCAGTGAGACTAGCGGGAGGACCGGGGAGCTGTTTTTT
TRBJ1-1	TRBV4-2	few	-	CASSQEISDPSNTEAFF	TGTGCCAGCAGCCAAGAAATCTCAGACCCCTCGAACACTGAAGCTTTCTTT
TRBJ2-2	TRBV5-1	-	-	CASSPIEDTGELFF	TGCGCCAGCAGTCCAATTGAGGACACCGGGGAGCTGTTTTTT
TRBJ2-3	TRBV7-9	-	TRBD2	CASSAGLARDTQYF	TGTGCCAGCAGCGCGGGACTAGCTAGGGATACGCAGTATTTT
TRBJ2-7	TRBV7-8	-	-	CASSLGAQSGEQYF	TGTGCCAGCAGCCTAGGGGCACAGTCAGGCGAGCAGTACTTC
TRBJ2-3	TRBV5-1	-	-	CASSLVRQRDTQYF	TGCGCCAGCAGCTTGGTCCGCCAGCGAGATACGCAGTATTTT
TRBJ2-2	TRBV12-3/TRBV12-4	many	-	CASSPMGELFF	TGTGCCAGCAGTCCTATGGGGGAGCTGTTTTTT
TRBJ2-7	TRBV7-8	few	TRBD2	CASSYLADPYEQYF	TGTGCCAGCAGCTACCTAGCGGATCCCTACGAGCAGTACTTC
TRBJ2-1	TRBV6-5	few	-	CASSFSGSNNEQFF	TGTGCCAGCAGTTTCAGCGGGTCCAACAATGAGCAGTTCTTC
TRBJ2-1	TRBV12-3/TRBV12-4	few	TRBD2	CASSSTSGSFNEQFF	TGTGCCAGCAGCTCGACTAGCGGGAGTTTTAATGAGCAGTTCTTC
TRBJ2-7	TRBV4-1	few	-	CASSPQIRQEQYF	TGCGCCAGCAGCCCACAAATCAGACAAGAGCAGTACTTC
TRBJ2-1	TRBV9	few	-	CASSAARDSLERNEQFF	TGTGCCAGCAGCGCGGCCCGGGACTCCCTAGAAAGGAATGAGCAGTTCTTC
TRBJ2-5	TRBV6-2/TRBV6-3	-	TRBD2	CASSYPVGLAGEAVETQYF	TGTGCCAGCAGTTATCCGGTGGGGCTAGCGGGAGAAGCTGTAGAGACCCAGTACTTC
TRBJ1-6	TRBV6-1	many	TRBD1	CASSRDRVNSPLHF	TGTGCCAGCAGTCGGGACAGGGTGAATTCACCCCTCCACTTT
TRBJ2-3	TRBV28	few	-	CASSSPGGRTTDTQYF	TGTGCCAGCAGTTCGCCAGGTGGGCGCACCACAGATACGCAGTATTTT
TRBJ2-3	TRBV6-2/TRBV6-3	-	TRBD2	CASSPSGYTQYF	TGTGCCAGCAGTCCTAGCGGTTATACGCAGTATTTT
TRBJ2-1	TRBV7-3	many	TRBD2	CASSLNFRLAGNNEQFF	TGTGCCAGCAGCTTGAACTTCCGACTAGCGGGAAACAATGAGCAGTTCTTC
TRBJ2-5	TRBV7-2	-	-	CASSLRIQGWETQYF	TGTGCCAGCAGCTTAAGGATCCAGGGTTGGGAGACCCAGTACTTC
TRBJ1-6	TRBV6-5	few	TRBD1	CASSYGTGDYNSPLHF	TGTGCCAGCAGTTACGGGACAGGGGATTATAATTCACCCCTCCACTTT
TRBJ2-5	TRBV20-1	few	-	CSASSLRGLETQYF	TGCAGTGCTAGCTCTTTACGGGGCCTGGAGACCCAGTACTTC
TRBJ1-4	TRBV6-1	few	TRBD1	CASTKDRGGEKLFF	TGTGCCAGCACTAAGGACAGGGGCGGTGAAAAACTGTTTTTT